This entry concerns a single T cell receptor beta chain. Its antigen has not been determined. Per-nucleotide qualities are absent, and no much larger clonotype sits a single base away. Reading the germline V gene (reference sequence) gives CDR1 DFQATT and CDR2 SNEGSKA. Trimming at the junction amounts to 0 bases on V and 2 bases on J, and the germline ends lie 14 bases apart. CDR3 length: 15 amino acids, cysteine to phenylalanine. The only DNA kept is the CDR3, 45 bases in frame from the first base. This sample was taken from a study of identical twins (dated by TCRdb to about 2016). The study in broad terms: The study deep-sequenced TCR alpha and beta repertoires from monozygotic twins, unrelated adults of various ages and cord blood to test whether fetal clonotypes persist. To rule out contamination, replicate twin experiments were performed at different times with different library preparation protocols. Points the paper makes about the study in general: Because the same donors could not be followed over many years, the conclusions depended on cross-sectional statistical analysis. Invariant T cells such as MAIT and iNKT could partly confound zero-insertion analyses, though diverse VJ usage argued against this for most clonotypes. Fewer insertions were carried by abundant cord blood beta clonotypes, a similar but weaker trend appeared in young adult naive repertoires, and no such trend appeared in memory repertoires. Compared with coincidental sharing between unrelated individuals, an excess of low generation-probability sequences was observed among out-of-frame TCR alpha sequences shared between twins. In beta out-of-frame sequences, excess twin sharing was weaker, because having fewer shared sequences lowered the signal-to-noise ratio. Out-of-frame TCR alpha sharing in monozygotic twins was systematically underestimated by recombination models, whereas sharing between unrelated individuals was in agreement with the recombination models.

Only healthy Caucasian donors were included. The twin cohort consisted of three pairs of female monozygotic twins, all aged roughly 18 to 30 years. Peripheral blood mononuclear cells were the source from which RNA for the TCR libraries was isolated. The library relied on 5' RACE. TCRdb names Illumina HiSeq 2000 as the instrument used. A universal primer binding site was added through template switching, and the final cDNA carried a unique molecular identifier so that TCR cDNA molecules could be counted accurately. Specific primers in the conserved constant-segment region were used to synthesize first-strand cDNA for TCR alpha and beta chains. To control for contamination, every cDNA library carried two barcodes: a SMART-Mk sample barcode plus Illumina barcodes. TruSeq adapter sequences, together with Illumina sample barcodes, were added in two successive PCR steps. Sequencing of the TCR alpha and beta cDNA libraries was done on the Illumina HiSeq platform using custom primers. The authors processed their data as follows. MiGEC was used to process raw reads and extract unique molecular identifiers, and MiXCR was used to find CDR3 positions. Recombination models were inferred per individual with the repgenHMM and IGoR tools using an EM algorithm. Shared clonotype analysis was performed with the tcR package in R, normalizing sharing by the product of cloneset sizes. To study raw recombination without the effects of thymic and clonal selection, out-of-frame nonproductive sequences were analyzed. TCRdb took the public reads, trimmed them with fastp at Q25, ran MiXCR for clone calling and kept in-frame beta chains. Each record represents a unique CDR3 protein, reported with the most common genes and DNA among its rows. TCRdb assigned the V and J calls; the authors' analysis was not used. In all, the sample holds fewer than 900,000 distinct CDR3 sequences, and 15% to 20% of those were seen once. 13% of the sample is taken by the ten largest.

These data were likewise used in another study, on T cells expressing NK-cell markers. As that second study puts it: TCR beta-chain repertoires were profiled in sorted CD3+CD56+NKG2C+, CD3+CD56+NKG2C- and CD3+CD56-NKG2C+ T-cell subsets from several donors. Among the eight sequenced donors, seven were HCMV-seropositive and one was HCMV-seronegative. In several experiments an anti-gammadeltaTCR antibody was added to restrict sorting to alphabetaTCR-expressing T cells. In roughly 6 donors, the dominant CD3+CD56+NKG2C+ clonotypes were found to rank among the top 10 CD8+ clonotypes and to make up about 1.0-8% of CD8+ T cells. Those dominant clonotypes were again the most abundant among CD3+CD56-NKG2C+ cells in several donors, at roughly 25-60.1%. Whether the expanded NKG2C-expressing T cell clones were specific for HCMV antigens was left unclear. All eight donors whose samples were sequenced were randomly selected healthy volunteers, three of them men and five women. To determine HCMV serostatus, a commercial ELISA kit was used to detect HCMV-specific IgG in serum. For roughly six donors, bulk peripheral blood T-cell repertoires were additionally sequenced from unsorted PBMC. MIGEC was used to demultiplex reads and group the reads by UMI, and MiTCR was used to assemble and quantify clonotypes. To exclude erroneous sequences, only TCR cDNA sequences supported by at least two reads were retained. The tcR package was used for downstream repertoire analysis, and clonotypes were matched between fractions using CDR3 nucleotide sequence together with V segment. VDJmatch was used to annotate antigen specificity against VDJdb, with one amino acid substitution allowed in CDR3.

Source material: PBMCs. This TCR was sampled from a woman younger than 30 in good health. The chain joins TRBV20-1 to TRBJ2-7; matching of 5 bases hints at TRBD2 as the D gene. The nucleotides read TGCAGTGCTAGAGAACGGGTCAGAGGGACCTACGAGCAGTACTTC. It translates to CSARERVRGTYEQYF.